Sequencing of this TCR beta chain was carried out in a study of T-cell memory formation after mild COVID-19. Overall study: Largely, TCR clusters stayed within a single donor.

On this clonotype itself: The antigen remains undetermined. At one of its ends the junction is not consistent with the germline gene, which may arise from a read error.

General study results and limits: Pre-infection memory held some responding clones, suggesting pre-existing cross-reactive T cells responded. Day 15 to 85 contracting clones showed balanced CD4/CD8; later expanders leaned CD4+.

The CDR3 spans 14 residues. TCR alpha and TCR beta cDNA libraries carrying sample barcodes and UMIs came from 5'RACE with constant-segment primers. TCRdb itself ran the 5' RACE reads through MiXCR, one entry per CDR3 protein. Of 400,000 to 550,000 distinct CDR3 sequences listed, approximately 25% were seen once; the top ten hold about 12%. This chain joins TRBV12-3 or TRBV12-4 and TRBJ2-3; 11 positions match TRBD2. The origin of this receptor is an adult woman who had mild COVID-19 (a few samples of this study predate the infection). Cell type and time point are not known. What was sequenced was PBMCs or a T cell subset sorted from them (not recorded which). The CDR3 region is CASRLAGGLNTQYF. CDR3 sequence (DNA): TGTGCCAGCAGATTAGCGGGGGGGCTAAATACGCAGTATTTT.